The clone carrying this TCR beta chain was picked up many times. The antigen is unknown. V was clipped by 6 bases and J by 7 bases; unmatched bases: 9. This CDR3 is built from 14 residues. Germline V gene lookup returns CDR1 SGHTA and CDR2 FQGNSA. The sample originates from a study of T cell repertoires in cytomegalovirus infection. TCRdb processed the reads anew with MiXCR; each CDR3 protein has one entry. The sample records a few hundred thousand distinct CDR3 sequences, approximately 40% being singletons. The J gene is TRBJ2-1, the V gene TRBV7-2; 7 positions match TRBD2. The sequence derives from a human donor in good health (CMV status not recorded). Some clones in this sample may be carry-over from other donors' samples. The specimen was cultured PBMCs, collected from culture after CMV antigen stimulation. CDR3 amino acids: CASSPDPGGNEQFF. The CDR3 DNA reads as TGTGCCAGCAGTCCCGACCCCGGGGGGAATGAGCAGTTCTTC. The complete variable domain, with remaining parts taken from reference TRBV7-2 and TRBJ2-1, reads GAGVSQSPSNKVTEKGKDVELRCDPISGHTALYWYRQSLGQGLEFLIYFQGNSAPDKSGLPSDRFSAERTGGSVSTLTIQRTQQEDSAVYLCASSPDPGGNEQFFGPGTRLTVL.